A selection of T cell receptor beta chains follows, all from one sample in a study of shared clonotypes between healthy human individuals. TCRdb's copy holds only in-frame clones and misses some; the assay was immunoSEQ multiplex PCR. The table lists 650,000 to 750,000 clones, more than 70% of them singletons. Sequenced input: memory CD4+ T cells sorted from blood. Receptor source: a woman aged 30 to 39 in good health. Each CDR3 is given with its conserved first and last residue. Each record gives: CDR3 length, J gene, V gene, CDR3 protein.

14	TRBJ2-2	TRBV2	CASRDRTNTGELFF
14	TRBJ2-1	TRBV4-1	CASSQVILANEQFF
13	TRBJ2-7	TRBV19	CASSRLAGNEQYF
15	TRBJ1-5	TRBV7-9	CASSLTGTGAQPQHF
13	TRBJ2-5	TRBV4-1	CASKPRRRGAQYF
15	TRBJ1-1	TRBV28	CASSFTTGRNTEAFF
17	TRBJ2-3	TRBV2	CASRLRGTSGTTDTQYF
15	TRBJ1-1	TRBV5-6	CASSLVGTGGSEAFF
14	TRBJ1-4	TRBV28	CASSPSNLNEKLFF
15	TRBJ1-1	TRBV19	CASSRGDSRNTEAFF
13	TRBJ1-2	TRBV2	CASKRGSNYGYTF
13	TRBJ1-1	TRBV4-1	CASDPLRGPEAFF
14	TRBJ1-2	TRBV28	CASSPRDRANGYTF
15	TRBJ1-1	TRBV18	CASSPSTGVGTEAFF
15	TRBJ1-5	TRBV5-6	CASSLAKGYGQPQHF
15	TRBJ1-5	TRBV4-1	CASSQVLTYNQPQHF
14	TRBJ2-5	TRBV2	CASSQTSGRETQYF
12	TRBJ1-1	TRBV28	CASSVTGTLTFF
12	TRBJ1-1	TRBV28	CASLVKNTEAFF
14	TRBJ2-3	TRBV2	CASRSGTTRDTQYF
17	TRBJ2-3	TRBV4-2	CASSPLAGAGGTDTQYF
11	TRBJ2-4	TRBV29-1	CSVGTGTATNF
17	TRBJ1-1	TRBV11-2	CASTLNDLGGMNTEAFF
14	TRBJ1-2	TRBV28	CASSLQTGSSGYTF
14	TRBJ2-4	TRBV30	CAWSVGDSKNIQYF
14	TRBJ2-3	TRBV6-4	CASSDSTGSDTQYF
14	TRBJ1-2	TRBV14	CASSPYDRGYGYTF
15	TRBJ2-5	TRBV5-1	CASSLGGSGQETQYF
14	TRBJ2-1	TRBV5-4	CASSLKLTVDEQFF
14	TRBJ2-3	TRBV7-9	CASSHSALADTQYF
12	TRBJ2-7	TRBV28	CASNSPGSPQYF
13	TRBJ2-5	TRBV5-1	CASSGQGTETQYF
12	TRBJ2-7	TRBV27	CASSPPTREQYF